This T cell receptor beta chain was recovered during a study of PD-1 blockade in classical Hodgkin lymphoma. Time point noted: cycle 4 day 1 (C4D1), after 6 weeks of nivolumab. All patients relapsed after autologous stem cell transplantation, and brentuximab vedotin exposure varied. Best outcomes ranged across complete response, partial response and progressive disease. Clones were sequenced by immunoSEQ multiplex PCR, and TCRdb holds only the in-frame ones, with some missing. This table has approximately 89,000 clones, about 83% appearing once. The origin of this receptor is a human donor with classical Hodgkin lymphoma. Material: peripheral blood mononuclear cells (PBMCs), obtained before the fourth cycle of nivolumab.

The CDR3 loop is CSVNTGSEQYF. The CDR3 nucleotides read TGCAGCGTTAATACAGGGAGCGAGCAGTACTTC. V gene TRBV29-1 combines with J gene TRBJ2-7; weak D call: TRBD1 (6 bases). CDR3 length: 11 residues. Germline loops: CDR1 SQVTM, CDR2 ANQGSEA. The V end was cut by 5 bases, the J end by 6 bases, with 11 bases between.